This T cell receptor (beta chain) stems from a study of post-analysis software for immune sequencing data. The study, taken as a whole, reports: TRBV5-6, TRBV5-1 and TRBV20-1 belonged to a set of roughly 5 TRBV segments that were more frequent in patients than controls.

cDNA libraries for TCR beta contained unique molecular identifiers. MiXCR, applied by TCRdb to the PCR reads, yields one record per CDR3 protein. This sample yields roughly 620,000 distinct CDR3 sequences, of which roughly two fifths are seen a single time; about 1.5% belongs to the top ten. Details on this clonotype: The antigen is unknown.

This CDR3 contains 16 residues. Per germline, CDR1 SGHVS and CDR2 FQNEAQ. Trimming removed 5 bases at V and 5 bases at J, with 16 bases between. The V gene is TRBV7-8, the J gene TRBJ2-6, with a possible D match to TRBD2 (6 bases). The sequenced sample was blood. The TCR sequence derives from a girl aged 5 to 17 with multiple sclerosis. The CDR3 reads CASSQRGIIWANVLTF. As DNA, the CDR3 is TGTGCCAGCAGCCAACGGGGGATCATCTGGGCCAACGTCCTGACTTTC.